The 28 T cell receptor beta chains in this list originate from one sample, sequenced in a study of breast tumors, draining lymph nodes, adjacent tissues. A single record per CDR3 protein comes from TCRdb applying MiXCR to the multiplex PCR reads. The table records about 14,000 distinct CDR3 sequences, 55% to 60% of them present only once. The sequenced sample was tumor-adjacent breast tissue. The source of these receptors is a female donor with breast cancer. Some clones in this sample may be carry-over from other donors' samples.

This clonotype turned up a few times. CDR3 DNA sequence: TGTGCCAGCAGCCCCGCTAGGGCCAACGTCCTGACTTTC. It translates to CASSPARANVLTF. The J gene is TRBJ2-6, the V gene TRBV7-2; D remains ambiguous. The CDR3 consists of 13 residues. V gave up 5 bases and J gave up 5 bases, with 7 bases separating them. Germline V gene lookup returns CDR1 SGHTA and CDR2 FQGNSA.

This clonotype has ten or more counts. CDR3 protein: CASSLGRETQYF. The CDR3 bases are TGTGCCAGCAGTTTAGGGCGGGAGACCCAGTACTTC. J is TRBJ2-5 and V is TRBV12-3 or TRBV12-4; the D is unclear. The V end lost 1 base, the J end lost 5 bases, and 5 bases lay between the germline ends. This CDR3 comprises 12 residues.

This clonotype is labeled medium-sized. The chain recombines TRBV2 with TRBJ2-7, with D perhaps TRBD2 (7 bases). The CDR3 is made up of 14 amino acids. Trimming removed 8 bases from V and 1 base from J, with 15 bases in between. From germline, CDR1 is SNHLY and CDR2 FYNNEI. CDR3 in DNA: TGTGCCAGCGTGGGAGGGGGGGATTCCTACGAGCAGTACTTC. As protein: CASVGGGDSYEQYF.

This clonotype came up a few times. This rearrangement joins TRBV7-2 to TRBJ2-2; D might be TRBD1 (5 bases). The CDR3 sequence is 13 residues long. Germline-derived CDR1 and CDR2 are SGHTA and FQGNSA. V was clipped by 5 bases and J by 6 bases, with 10 bases between them. CDR3 DNA sequence: TGTGCCAGCAGCCGGACAAACCCCGGGGAGCTGTTTTTT. This translates into CASSRTNPGELFF.

The rearrangement uses TRBV7-4 and TRBJ2-2; possibly TRBD2 for D (5 bases). This CDR3 has 16 residues. The germline gives CDR1 SGHVT, CDR2 SQSDAQ. Between the trimmed V and J ends, which lost 2 bases and 2 bases, there was a span of 12 bases. CDR3 residues: CASSLPAEINTGELFF. CDR3 DNA sequence: TGTGCCAGCAGCTTACCAGCGGAAATTAACACCGGGGAGCTGTTTTTT.

The chain combines TRBV12-3 or TRBV12-4 with TRBJ2-5; 8 positions agree with TRBD1. The J segment lost 4 bases and the V segment lost 6 bases, leaving 7 bases of the junction unmatched. The CDR3 extends over 14 amino acids. The CDR3 here is CASSSRQGLETQYF. The CDR3 DNA is TGTGCCAGCAGCTCCCGACAGGGGTTAGAGACCCAGTACTTC.

This clonotype was recorded many times. The rearrangement links TRBV28 to TRBJ2-7; no definite D call. This CDR3 has 13 residues. The germline V gene has CDR1 MDHEN and CDR2 SYDVKM. The V gene lost 2 bases and the J gene lost 4 bases, with 9 bases spanning the gap. The CDR3 sequence: CASSLLGRYEQYF. The DNA for the CDR3 is TGTGCCAGCAGTTTACTAGGCCGATACGAGCAGTACTTC.

This clonotype has a count of ten or more. This chain uses TRBV30 with TRBJ2-7; tentative D call: TRBD2 (6 bases). The CDR3 runs 13 residues. Trimming pared 0 bases from V and 5 bases from J, leaving 11 bases between. Germline lookup yields CDR1 GTSNPN and CDR2 SVGIG (reference sequence). As DNA, the CDR3 is TGTGCCTGGAGTGTGGGGGGTCCCGACGAGCAGTACTTC. This translates into CAWSVGGPDEQYF.

The chain joins TRBV29-1 to TRBJ2-5, with unresolved D. The CDR3 has 11 residues. Germline V gene data show CDR1 as SQVTM and CDR2 as ANQGSEA. Between the trimmed V and J ends, which lost 7 bases and 4 bases, there was a span of 10 bases. The DNA of the CDR3 is TGCAGCGCCCCGGGTCGAGAGACCCAGTACTTC. Residues: CSAPGRETQYF. Together with reference TRBV29-1 and TRBJ2-5, the CDR3 gives the full variable domain: SAVISQKPSRDICQRGTSLTIQCQVDSQVTMMFWYRQQPGQSLTLIATANQGSEATYESGFVIDKFPISRPNLTFSTLTVSNMSPEDSSIYLCSAPGRETQYFGPGTRLLVL.

CDR3 sequence reads: CASSAGFGANVLTF. In DNA, the CDR3 is TGTGCCAGCAGCGCAGGGTTCGGGGCCAACGTCCTGACTTTC. The rearrangement uses TRBV5-4 and TRBJ2-6; perhaps TRBD1 as D (5 bases). V was shortened by 4 bases and J by 4 bases, with 9 bases between the two germline ends. The V gene's germline CDR1 is SGHNT and CDR2 YYREEE (reference sequence). The CDR3 covers 14 residues. Based on the CDR3 plus reference TRBV5-4 and TRBJ2-6, the full variable domain is ETGVTQSPTHLIKTRGQQVTLRCSSQSGHNTVSWYQQALGQGPQFIFQYYREEENGRGNFPPRFSGLQFPNYSSELNVNALELDDSALYLCASSAGFGANVLTFGAGSRLTVL.

This chain joins TRBV14 and TRBJ2-5, with D possibly being TRBD2 (5 bases). In germline, CDR1 is SGHDN, CDR2 FVKESK. CDR3 size: 17 residues. The ends were cut back, 2 bases at V and 5 bases at J, with 21 bases in the middle. In DNA form, the CDR3 reads TGTGCCAGCAGCCAATCGCTCCAGGAGGCTTCGGGGGAGACCCAGTACTTC. Translating gives CASSQSLQEASGETQYF.

This clonotype has a count of ten or more. It may be a read error: a sequence one base away is much more abundant. J is TRBJ2-1 and V is TRBV12-3 or TRBV12-4; the match to TRBD1 covers 8 bases. Trimming took 7 bases from V and 0 from J; bases not matched to a gene: 5. The CDR3 sequence is 15 residues long. CDR3 loop: CASTHTGGSYNEQFF. CDR3 nucleotide sequence: TGTGCCAGCACCCACACAGGGGGCTCCTACAATGAGCAGTTCTTC.

The gene calls are TRBV2 and TRBJ2-5, with no clear D. This CDR3 spans 11 amino acids. Trimming took 3 bases from V and 5 from J, leaving 4 bases between them. The germline V gene encodes CDR1 SNHLY and CDR2 FYNNEI. The CDR3 spells CASSDWETQYF. The CDR3, as DNA: TGTGCCAGCAGTGACTGGGAGACCCAGTACTTC.

This clonotype turned up a few times. The V gene is TRBV7-3, the J gene TRBJ2-7, with 10 bases fitting TRBD2. The CDR3 consists of 13 residues. With V trimmed by 6 bases and J by 5 bases, 4 bases remained unmatched. CDR1 SGHTA and CDR2 FQGTGA come from the germline V gene. The CDR3 is CASSLTSGNEQYF. The CDR3 DNA reads TGTGCCAGCAGTCTCACTAGCGGGAACGAGCAGTACTTC.

The chain couples TRBV4-2 to TRBJ2-3; 15 bases line up with TRBD2. CDR3 length equals 19 residues. Germline CDR1 reads LGHNA; CDR2 reads YNFKEQ. V trimming: 5 bases; J trimming: 0 bases; junction bases outside the gene matches: 9. The CDR3 loop is CASSTGTSGRIASTDTQYF. CDR3 DNA sequence: TGTGCCAGCAGCACTGGGACTAGCGGGAGGATTGCGAGCACAGATACGCAGTATTTT.

This rearrangement joins TRBV20-1 to TRBJ1-4; 9 bases are shared with TRBD1. V was pared by 5 bases and J by 7 bases, with 2 bases of the junction left unmatched. The germline V gene encodes CDR1 DFQATT and CDR2 SNEGSKA (reference sequence). The CDR3 consists of 12 residues. The CDR3 region has the DNA TGCAGTGCTTCGACAGGGGGTGAAAAACTGTTTTTT. Residues: CSASTGGEKLFF.

This chain uses TRBV5-5 with TRBJ2-5; D ambiguous. CDR1 is SGHKS, CDR2 YYEKEE, per germline (reference sequence). This CDR3 region has 14 residues. CDR3 in amino acids: CATDDLGRQETQYF. The CDR3 DNA reads as TGTGCTACAGATGATCTTGGACGCCAAGAGACCCAGTACTTC.

The rearrangement links TRBV20-1 to TRBJ2-1; the D is unclear. CDR1 and CDR2 from the germline V gene are DFQATT and SNEGSKA (reference sequence). There are 16 residues in the CDR3. V was cut by 0 bases and J by 0 bases, with 12 bases left in between. This chain's CDR3 is CSARDEARSSYNEQFF. DNA for the CDR3: TGCAGTGCTAGAGATGAAGCGCGAAGCTCCTACAATGAGCAGTTCTTC.

The chain couples TRBV20-1 to TRBJ2-3; possible D gene TRBD2, 6 bases. In germline, CDR1 is DFQATT, CDR2 SNEGSKA (reference sequence). The CDR3 extends over 15 amino acids. With 0 bases removed from V and 2 bases from J, the gap between germline ends came to 12 bases. CDR3 in amino acids: CSARDPKGLTDTQYF. In nucleotides, the CDR3 is TGCAGTGCTAGAGACCCTAAGGGACTCACAGATACGCAGTATTTT.

This chain connects TRBV7-6 to TRBJ2-7; D might be TRBD2 (6 bases). V lost 4 bases and J 4 bases, leaving 14 bases between the germline ends. CDR1 SGHVS and CDR2 FNYEAQ come from the germline V gene. The CDR3 contains 14 residues. This CDR3 is CASSSETSSYEQYF. CDR3 in DNA: TGTGCCAGCAGCTCCGAAACTAGCTCATACGAGCAGTACTTC. The complete variable domain, with remaining parts taken from reference TRBV7-6 and TRBJ2-7, reads GAGVSQSPRYKVTKRGQDVALRCDPISGHVSLYWYRQALGQGPEFLTYFNYEAQQDKSGLPNDRFSAERPEGSISTLTIQRTEQRDSAMYRCASSSETSSYEQYFGPGTRLTVT.

This clonotype was observed once. The chain couples TRBV29-1 to TRBJ2-7, with D perhaps TRBD1 (6 bases). V shed 7 bases and J shed 4 bases, with 23 bases lying between them. The germline gives CDR1 SQVTM, CDR2 ANQGSEA. This CDR3 region has 15 residues. CDR3 DNA: TGCAGCGCCCCGGACCCCCGGGACAAAAGATACGAGCAGTACTTC. Translation: CSAPDPRDKRYEQYF.

This clonotype was observed many times. The J gene is TRBJ2-5, the V gene TRBV3-1, with 10 bases lining up with TRBD2. V was clipped by 5 bases and J by 5 bases; unmatched bases: 8. CDR1 is LGHDT and CDR2 is YNNKEL in the germline V gene (reference sequence). The CDR3 is 15 amino acids. The CDR3 DNA sequence: TGTGCCAGCAGCTTTACGCCGGGACTAGCGGAGACCCAGTACTTC. Amino acid sequence: CASSFTPGLAETQYF.

The CDR3 is CASTPEGQIYGYTF. For the CDR3, the DNA is TGTGCCAGTACCCCAGAAGGACAGATCTATGGCTACACCTTC. The V gene is TRBV19, the J gene TRBJ1-2; possibly TRBD1 for D (6 bases). Trimming took off 7 bases at V and 4 bases at J, with 16 bases between the two ends. Per germline, CDR1 LNHDA and CDR2 SQIVND (reference sequence). CDR3 length equals 14 residues.

The genes are TRBV29-1 and TRBJ1-3, with 7 positions matching TRBD1. CDR1 SQVTM and CDR2 ANQGSEA come from the germline V gene. This CDR3 spans 15 amino acids. V was pared by 5 bases and J by 3 bases, with 10 bases of the junction left unmatched. CDR3 region: CSVYGTAGGGNTIYF. The CDR3 DNA sequence: TGCAGCGTTTACGGGACAGCGGGGGGTGGAAACACCATATATTTT.

This clonotype has ten or more counts. The chain employs TRBV7-8 and TRBJ1-1; TRBD1 agrees at 7 bases. Per germline, CDR1 SGHVS and CDR2 FQNEAQ. This CDR3 is built from 13 residues. V shed 8 bases and J 0 bases; nucleotides not matched to a gene: 3. CDR3 coding DNA: TGTGCCAGCCAGACAGGGATGAACACTGAAGCTTTCTTT. Encoded protein: CASQTGMNTEAFF.

The V and J genes are TRBV12-3 or TRBV12-4 and TRBJ2-6; D is unclear. V shed 0 bases and J shed 4 bases, with 7 bases lying between them. The CDR3 contains 15 residues. The CDR3 nucleotides read TGTGCCAGCAGTTTAGCAGGGCTAGGGGCCAACGTCCTGACTTTC. This gives the protein CASSLAGLGANVLTF.

This clonotype is termed medium-sized. This chain links TRBV29-1 with TRBJ2-7; 11 bases line up with TRBD2. The junction had 8 bases not matched to a gene; V was cut back by 7 bases and J by 6 bases. The CDR3 consists of 13 residues. CDR1 and CDR2 (germline): SQVTM, ANQGSEA. CDR3 region: CSALAGGMGEQYF. CDR3 in DNA: TGCAGCGCCCTAGCGGGAGGTATGGGCGAGCAGTACTTC.

The chain combines TRBV7-9 with TRBJ2-5; D not certain. V dropped 7 bases and J dropped 5 bases, with 20 bases sitting between them. Per the germline V gene, CDR1 is SEHNR and CDR2 is FQNEAQ (reference sequence). The CDR3 is 15 amino acids. The CDR3 region is CASKPPLRIGETQYF. DNA for the CDR3: TGTGCCAGCAAACCGCCCCTTAGGATCGGTGAGACCCAGTACTTC.